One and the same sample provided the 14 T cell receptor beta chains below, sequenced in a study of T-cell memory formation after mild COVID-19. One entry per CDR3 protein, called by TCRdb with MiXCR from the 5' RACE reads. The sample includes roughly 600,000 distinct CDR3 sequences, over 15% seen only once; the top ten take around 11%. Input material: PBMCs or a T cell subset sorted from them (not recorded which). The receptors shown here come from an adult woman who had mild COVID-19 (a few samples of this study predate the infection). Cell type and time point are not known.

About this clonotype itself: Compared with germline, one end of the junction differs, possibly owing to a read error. The CDR3 loop reads CASSRERGYEQYF. CDR3 DNA: TGTGCTAGCAGCCGCGAGAGGGGCTACGAGCAGTACTTC. The chain employs TRBV7-7 and TRBJ2-7; D is possibly TRBD1 or TRBD2 (5 bases each). Germline assignment: CDR1 SSHAT and CDR2 FNYEAQ (reference sequence). The CDR3 is 13 amino acids.

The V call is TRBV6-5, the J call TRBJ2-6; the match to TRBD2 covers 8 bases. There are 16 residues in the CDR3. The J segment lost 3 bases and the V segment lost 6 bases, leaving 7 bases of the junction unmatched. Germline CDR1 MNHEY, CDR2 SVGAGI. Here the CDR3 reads CASRSGGAIGANVLTF. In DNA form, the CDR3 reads TGTGCCAGCAGGTCCGGGGGGGCCATTGGGGCCAACGTCCTGACTTTC.

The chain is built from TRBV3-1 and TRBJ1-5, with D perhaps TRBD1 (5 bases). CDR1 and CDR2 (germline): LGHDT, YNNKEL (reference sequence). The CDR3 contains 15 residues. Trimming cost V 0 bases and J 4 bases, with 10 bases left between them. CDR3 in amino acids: CASSQDLGRNQPQHF. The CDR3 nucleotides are TGTGCCAGCAGCCAAGATTTGGGGCGGAATCAGCCCCAGCATTTT.

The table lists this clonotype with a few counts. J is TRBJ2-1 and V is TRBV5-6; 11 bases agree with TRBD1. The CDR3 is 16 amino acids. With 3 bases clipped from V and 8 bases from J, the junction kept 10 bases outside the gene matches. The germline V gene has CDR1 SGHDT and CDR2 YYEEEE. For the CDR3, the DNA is TGTGCCAGCAGCTCAGGTTGGACAGGGGGCTTCTATGAGCAGTTCTTC. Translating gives CASSSGWTGGFYEQFF.

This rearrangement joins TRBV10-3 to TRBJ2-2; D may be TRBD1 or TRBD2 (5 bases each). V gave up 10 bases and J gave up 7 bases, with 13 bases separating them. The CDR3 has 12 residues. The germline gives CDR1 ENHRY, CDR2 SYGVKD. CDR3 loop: CATRGVDGELFF. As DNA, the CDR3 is TGTGCCACCCGAGGGGTGGACGGGGAGCTGTTTTTT.

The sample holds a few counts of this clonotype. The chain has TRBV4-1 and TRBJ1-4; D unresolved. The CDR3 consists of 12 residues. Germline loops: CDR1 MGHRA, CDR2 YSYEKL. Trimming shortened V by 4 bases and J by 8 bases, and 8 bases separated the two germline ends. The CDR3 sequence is CASSPLGEKLFF. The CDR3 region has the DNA TGCGCCAGCAGCCCGCTAGGGGAAAAACTGTTTTTT.

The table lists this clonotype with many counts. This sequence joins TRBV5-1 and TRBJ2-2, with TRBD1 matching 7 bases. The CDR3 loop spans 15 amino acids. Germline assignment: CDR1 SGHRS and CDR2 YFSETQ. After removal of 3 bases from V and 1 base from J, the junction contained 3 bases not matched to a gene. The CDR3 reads CASSWGTENTGELFF. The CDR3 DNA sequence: TGCGCCAGCAGCTGGGGGACAGAGAACACCGGGGAGCTGTTTTTT.

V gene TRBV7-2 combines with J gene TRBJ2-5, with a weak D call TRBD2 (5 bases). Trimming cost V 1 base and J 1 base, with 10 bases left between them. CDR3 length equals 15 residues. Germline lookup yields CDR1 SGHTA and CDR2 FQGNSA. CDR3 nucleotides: TGTGCCAGCAGCTTAGAACTAGGATTCCAAGAGACCCAGTACTTC. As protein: CASSLELGFQETQYF.

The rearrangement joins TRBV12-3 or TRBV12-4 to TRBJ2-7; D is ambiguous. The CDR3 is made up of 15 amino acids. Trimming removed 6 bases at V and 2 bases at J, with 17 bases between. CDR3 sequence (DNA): TGTGCCAGCAGCTCTGACGCCCCGGTGGCCTACGAGCAGTACTTC. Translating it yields CASSSDAPVAYEQYF.

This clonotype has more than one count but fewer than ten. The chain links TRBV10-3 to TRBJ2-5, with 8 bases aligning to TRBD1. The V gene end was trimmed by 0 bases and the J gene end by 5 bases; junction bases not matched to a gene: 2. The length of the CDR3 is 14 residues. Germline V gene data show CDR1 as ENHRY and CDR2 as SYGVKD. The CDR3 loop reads CAISESDRVETQYF. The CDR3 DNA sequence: TGTGCCATCAGTGAGTCGGACAGGGTGGAGACCCAGTACTTC.

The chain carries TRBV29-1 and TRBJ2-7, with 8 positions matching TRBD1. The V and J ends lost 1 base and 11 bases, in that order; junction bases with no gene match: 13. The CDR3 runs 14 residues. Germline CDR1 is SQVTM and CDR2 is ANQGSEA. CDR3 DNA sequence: TGCAGCGTTGAAGTCGCCAGGGGGCCGGGTTTGAAGTACTTC. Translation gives CSVEVARGPGLKYF.

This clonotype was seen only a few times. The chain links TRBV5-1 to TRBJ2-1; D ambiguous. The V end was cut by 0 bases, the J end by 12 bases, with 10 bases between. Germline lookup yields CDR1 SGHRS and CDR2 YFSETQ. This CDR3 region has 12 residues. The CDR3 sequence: CASSLASSGQFF. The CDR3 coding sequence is TGCGCCAGCAGCTTGGCCAGCTCCGGGCAGTTCTTC.

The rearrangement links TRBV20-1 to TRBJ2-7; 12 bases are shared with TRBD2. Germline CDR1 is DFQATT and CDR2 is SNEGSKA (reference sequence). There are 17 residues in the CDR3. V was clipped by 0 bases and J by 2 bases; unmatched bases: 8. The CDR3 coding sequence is TGCAGTGCTAGAGAGCGACTAGCGGGGGTTCCCCCCTACGAGCAGTACTTC. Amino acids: CSARERLAGVPPYEQYF.

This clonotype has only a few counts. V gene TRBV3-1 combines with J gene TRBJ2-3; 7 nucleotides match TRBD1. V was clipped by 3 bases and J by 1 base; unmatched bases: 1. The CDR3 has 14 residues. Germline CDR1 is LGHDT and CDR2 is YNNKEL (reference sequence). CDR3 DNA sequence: TGTGCCAGCAGCCACACAGGGGGCACAGATACGCAGTATTTT. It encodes CASSHTGGTDTQYF.